What follows are 7 T cell receptor beta chains derived from one specimen sequenced in a study of T cells in Graves' hyperthyroidism and ophthalmopathy. TCR beta CDR3 regions were amplified from RNA. When the TCR CDR3 underwent first-round RT-PCR, the HTBI primer set was used. TCRdb ran MiXCR on the multiplex PCR reads and lists one entry per CDR3 protein. Of a few hundred thousand distinct CDR3 sequences listed, 15% to 18% are singletons. Material: blood. Receptors originate from a woman in her late teens or twenties with Graves' hyperthyroidism.

This clonotype was counted ten times or more. The rearrangement uses TRBV11-2 and TRBJ2-7, with a possible D match to TRBD1 (7 bases). Germline V gene sequence: CDR1 SGHAT, CDR2 FQNNGV. The CDR3 is made up of 13 amino acids. Trimming removed 5 bases at V and 3 bases at J, with 11 bases between. CDR3 DNA sequence: TGTGCCAGCAGCCCAGGGGGGAACTACGAGCAGTACTTC. It translates to CASSPGGNYEQYF.

Of note for this clonotype: This may come from a read error, since a much larger clone is one base off. The CDR3 spells CVSSHERQGGTEAFF. As DNA, the CDR3 is TGTGTCAGCAGCCATGAAAGACAGGGGGGCACTGAAGCTTTCTTT. V gene TRBV3-1 combines with J gene TRBJ1-1; 9 positions agree with TRBD1. The CDR3 spans 15 residues. Germline V gives CDR1 LGHDT, CDR2 YNNKEL (reference sequence). Full variable domain (outside the CDR3, taken from reference TRBV3-1 and TRBJ1-1): DTAVSQTPKYLVTQMGNDKSIKCEQNLGHDTMYWYKQDSKKFLKIMFSYNNKELIINETVPNRFSPKSPDKAHLNLHINSLELGDSAVYFCVSSHERQGGTEAFFGQGTRLTVV.

This clonotype was recorded many times. This chain uses TRBV6-1 with TRBJ2-7; no firm D call. Trimming stripped 6 bases from V and 2 bases from J, with 5 bases between. The CDR3 spans 11 residues. Germline V gene sequence: CDR1 MNHNS, CDR2 SASEGT. The CDR3 DNA is TGTGCCAGCAGGGGAACCTACGAGCAGTACTTC. Its protein is CASRGTYEQYF.

The chain is built from TRBV11-2 and TRBJ1-6; possibly TRBD1 for D (5 bases). Trimming removed 4 bases at V and 7 bases at J, with 11 bases between. The length of the CDR3 is 14 residues. Germline V gives CDR1 SGHAT, CDR2 FQNNGV. CDR3 in DNA: TGTGCCAGCAGCTCCCGACAGTTCAATTCACCCCTCCACTTT. Translation: CASSSRQFNSPLHF.

This clonotype was observed many times. The chain uses TRBV7-2 and TRBJ1-2, with 9 bases lining up with TRBD1. The germline CDR1 and CDR2 sequences are SGHTA and FQGNSA. V lost 3 bases, J lost 7 bases, and 15 bases stayed unmatched. The CDR3 spans 17 residues. The CDR3 sequence: CASSFPPPRDRAFGYTF. The DNA of the CDR3 is TGTGCCAGCAGCTTTCCCCCCCCCAGGGACAGGGCGTTTGGCTACACCTTC.

This clonotype was picked up many times. The rearrangement joins TRBV28 to TRBJ2-1; the D is unclear. V lost 3 bases, J lost 2 bases, and 8 bases lay in between. CDR3 length: 14 residues. Germline V gene sequence: CDR1 MDHEN, CDR2 SYDVKM. The CDR3 DNA is TGTGCCAGCAGTTTTACCGACCCCTACAATGAGCAGTTCTTC. Residues: CASSFTDPYNEQFF.

The J gene is TRBJ1-6, the V gene TRBV13; D gene unclear. Trimming pared 5 bases from V and 7 bases from J, leaving 9 bases between. The length of the CDR3 is 13 residues. The germline V gene encodes CDR1 PRHDT and CDR2 FYEKMQ (reference sequence). CDR3 protein: CASSLNGNSPLHF. The CDR3 DNA sequence: TGTGCCAGCAGCCTAAACGGGAATTCACCCCTCCACTTT.